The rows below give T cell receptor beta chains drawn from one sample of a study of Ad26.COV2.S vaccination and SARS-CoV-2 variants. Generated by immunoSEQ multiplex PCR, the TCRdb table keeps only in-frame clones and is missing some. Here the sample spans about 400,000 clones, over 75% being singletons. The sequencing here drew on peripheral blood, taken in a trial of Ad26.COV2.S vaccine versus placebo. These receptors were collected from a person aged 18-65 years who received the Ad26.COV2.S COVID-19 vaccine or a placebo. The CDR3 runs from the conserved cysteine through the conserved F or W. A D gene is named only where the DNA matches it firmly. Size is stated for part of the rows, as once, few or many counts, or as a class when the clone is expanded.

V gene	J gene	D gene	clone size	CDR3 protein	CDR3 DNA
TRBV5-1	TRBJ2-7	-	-	CASSPGWGKRSYEQYF	TGCGCCAGCAGCCCCGGATGGGGGAAGCGCTCCTACGAGCAGTACTTC
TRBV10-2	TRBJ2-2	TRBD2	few	CARGLAGVITGELFF	TGCGCCAGGGGACTAGCGGGAGTGATCACCGGGGAGCTGTTTTTT
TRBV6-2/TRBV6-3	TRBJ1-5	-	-	CASSKTGNRWGSNQPQHF	TGTGCCAGCAGTAAGACAGGAAACCGGTGGGGTAGCAATCAGCCCCAGCATTTT
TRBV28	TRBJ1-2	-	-	CASRLPRQAYTF	TGTGCCAGCAGACTCCCTCGACAGGCCTACACCTTC
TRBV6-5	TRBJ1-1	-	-	CASRSDSLWAFF	TGTGCCAGCCGATCAGACTCCCTGTGGGCTTTCTTT
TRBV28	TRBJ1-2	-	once	CASSLGLKGRRNYGYTF	TGTGCCAGCAGTTTGGGATTAAAGGGGCGCCGGAACTATGGCTACACCTTC
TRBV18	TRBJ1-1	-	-	CASSPNWRTEAFF	TGTGCCAGCTCACCGAATTGGCGGACTGAAGCTTTCTTT
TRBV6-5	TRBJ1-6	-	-	CASSPQGVNSPLHF	TGTGCCAGCAGTCCGCAGGGTGTTAATTCACCCCTCCACTTT
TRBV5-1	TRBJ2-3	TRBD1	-	CASRRQGSTDTQYF	TGCGCCAGCAGAAGACAGGGTAGCACAGATACGCAGTATTTT
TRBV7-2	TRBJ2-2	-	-	CASSPNGPNTGELFF	TGTGCCAGCAGCCCGAACGGGCCGAACACCGGGGAGCTGTTTTTT
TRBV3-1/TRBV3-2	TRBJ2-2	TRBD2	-	CASSHQLAGERVKLFF	TGTGCCAGCAGCCACCAACTAGCGGGAGAGAGGGTAAAGCTGTTTTTT
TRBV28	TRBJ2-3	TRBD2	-	CASQREGTDTQYF	TGTGCCAGCCAGCGGGAGGGCACAGATACGCAGTATTTT
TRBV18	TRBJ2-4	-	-	CASSRGSGIQYF	TGTGCCAGCTCACGGGGTTCCGGCATTCAGTACTTC
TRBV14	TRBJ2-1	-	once	CASSQEGSRGYNEQFF	TGTGCCAGCAGCCAAGAGGGGAGTAGGGGGTACAATGAGCAGTTCTTC
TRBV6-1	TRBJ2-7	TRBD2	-	CASSEDGLGGVSSYEQYF	TGTGCCAGCAGTGAAGATGGGCTTGGGGGGGTTAGCTCCTACGAGCAGTACTTC
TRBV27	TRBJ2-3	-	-	CASSRTGTISTDTQYF	TGTGCCAGCAGCCGGACCGGGACCATATCCACAGATACGCAGTATTTT
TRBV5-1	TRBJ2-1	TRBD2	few	CASSLGTSGSYNEQFF	TGCGCCAGCAGCCTGGGGACTAGCGGGAGTTACAATGAGCAGTTCTTC
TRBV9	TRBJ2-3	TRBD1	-	CASSVTGISTDTQYF	TGTGCCAGCAGCGTGACAGGGATTAGCACAGATACGCAGTATTTT
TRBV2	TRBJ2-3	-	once	CASRPPGDTQYF	TGTGCCAGCCGACCTCCCGGAGATACGCAGTATTTT
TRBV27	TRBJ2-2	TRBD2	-	CASSLDGRAHTGELFF	TGTGCCAGCAGTTTGGACGGGAGGGCCCACACCGGGGAGCTGTTTTTT
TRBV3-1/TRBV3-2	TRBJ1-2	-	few	CASSQREAYGYTF	TGTGCCAGCAGCCAACGGGAAGCGTATGGCTACACCTTC
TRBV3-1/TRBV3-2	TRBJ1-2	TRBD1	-	CASSQVGPGGGYGYTF	TGTGCCAGCAGCCAAGTGGGACCAGGGGGGGGATATGGCTACACCTTC
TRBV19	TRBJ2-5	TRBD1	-	CASSAAGGRRQETQYF	TGTGCCAGTAGTGCAGCAGGGGGCCGGCGGCAAGAGACCCAGTACTTC
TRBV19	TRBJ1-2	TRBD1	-	CASSLFPGQGAGGYTF	TGTGCCAGTAGTCTATTTCCGGGACAGGGGGCTGGTGGCTACACCTTC
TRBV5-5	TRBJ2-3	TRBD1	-	CASSYTGDGADTQYF	TGTGCCAGCAGTTACACAGGGGACGGCGCAGATACGCAGTATTTT
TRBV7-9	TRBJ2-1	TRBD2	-	CASSSLAGGGSYEQFF	TGTGCCAGCAGCTCACTAGCGGGAGGGGGTTCGTATGAGCAGTTCTTC
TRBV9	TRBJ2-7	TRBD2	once	CASSSSGYEQYF	TGTGCCAGCAGCTCTAGCGGGTACGAGCAGTACTTC
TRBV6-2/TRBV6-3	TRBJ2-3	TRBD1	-	CASSYEGTGGRNTQYF	TGTGCCAGCAGTTATGAAGGGACAGGGGGCCGTAATACGCAGTATTTT
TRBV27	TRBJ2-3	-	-	CASARLDSTDTQYF	TGTGCCAGCGCAAGACTAGACTCGACAGATACGCAGTATTTT
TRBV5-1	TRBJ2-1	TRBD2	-	CASSLGTSGSMEQFF	TGCGCCAGCAGCTTGGGGACTAGCGGGAGTATGGAGCAGTTCTTC
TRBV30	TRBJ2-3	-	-	CAWTFGGTADTQYF	TGTGCCTGGACGTTCGGTGGGACCGCAGATACGCAGTATTTT
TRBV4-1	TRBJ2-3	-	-	CASSQTPGSDTQYF	TGCGCCAGCAGCCAGACCCCAGGGTCGGATACGCAGTATTTT
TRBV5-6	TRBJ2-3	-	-	CASSLDRTDTQYF	TGTGCCAGCAGCTTGGACCGCACAGATACGCAGTATTTT
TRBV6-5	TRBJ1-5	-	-	CASSLKGSNQPQHF	TGTGCCAGCAGTCTTAAGGGTAGCAATCAGCCCCAGCATTTT